Below, one TCR beta chain is given with its context. Its antigen is not identified. The germline V gene encodes CDR1 LGHNT and CDR2 FRNRAP. The length of the CDR3 is 16 residues. The V segment lost 1 base and the J segment 2 bases; nucleotides outside the gene matches: 3. Clones were read by immunoSEQ multiplex PCR, and TCRdb kept only the in-frame ones, dropping some. The table has about 52,000 clones, more than 80% seen once. These data belong to a study of T cells in localized non-small cell lung cancer. Broader study findings: Of the tissues analyzed, uninvolved adjacent lung showed maximal T cell clonality, greater than tumor. Detection in adjacent lung was observed for a median approximately 53 of the top 100 tumor clones. Longer overall survival associated with higher blood T cell density; shorter survival with higher adjacent-lung clonality.

The chain couples TRBV12-5 to TRBJ2-5; 11 positions match TRBD2. Sequencing used peripheral blood, obtained before any cancer treatment. This TCR was sampled from a male donor older than 55 with stage III squamous cell lung carcinoma. CDR3 sequence reads: CASGLGGTSGQETQYF. In nucleotides, the CDR3 is TGTGCTAGTGGTTTGGGAGGGACTAGCGGACAAGAGACCCAGTACTTC.